Below are 17 T cell receptor beta chains sequenced from a single sample in a study of T cell changes during pregnancy in multiple sclerosis. Using immunoSEQ multiplex PCR, the repertoire was profiled, and TCRdb retains in-frame clones only, with some absent. Of tens of thousands of clones listed, about 88% are singletons. The sequences come from CD4+ T cells from peripheral blood mononuclear cells, collected in the first trimester of pregnancy. The receptors were gathered from a female donor with multiple sclerosis, enrolled in a pregnancy study.

For this clone: Compared with germline, one end of the junction differs, possibly owing to a read error. The genes are TRBV7-2 and TRBJ2-7; 11 bases align to TRBD2. CDR3 size: 16 residues. In germline, CDR1 is SGHTA, CDR2 FQGNSA. CDR3 nucleotide sequence: TGTGCCAGCAGTTTAGGGATACTAGCGGGAGTACACGAGCAGTACTTC. As protein: CASSLGILAGVHEQYF.

This sequence joins TRBV7-2 and TRBJ1-4; 7 positions agree with TRBD1. The germline V gene encodes CDR1 SGHTA and CDR2 FQGNSA. V was clipped by 6 bases and J by 8 bases; unmatched bases: 12. This CDR3 spans 15 amino acids. In nucleotides, the CDR3 is TGTGCCAGCAGTCCCGACAGGGTCGTAGGGGAAAAACTGTTTTTT. Residues: CASSPDRVVGEKLFF.

The chain carries TRBV18 and TRBJ1-4; possibly TRBD1 for D (5 bases). The CDR3 contains 17 residues. CDR1 and CDR2 from the germline V gene are KGHSH and LQKENI. Trimming removed 3 bases at V and 3 bases at J, with 17 bases between. The CDR3 sequence is CASSPTPQGSANEKLFF. In DNA form, the CDR3 reads TGTGCCAGCTCACCCACGCCCCAGGGCTCAGCTAATGAAAAACTGTTTTTT.

The chain is built from TRBV19 and TRBJ1-4; TRBD1 matches 7 bases. The germline gives CDR1 LNHDA, CDR2 SQIVND (reference sequence). This CDR3 spans 13 amino acids. The V segment lost 10 bases and the J segment 6 bases; nucleotides outside the gene matches: 8. The CDR3 region has the DNA TGTGCCACCCGAGACAGGGTTTATGAAAAACTGTTTTTT. Protein: CATRDRVYEKLFF.

The rearrangement links TRBV18 to TRBJ2-1; the match to TRBD2 covers 10 bases. V lost 3 bases, J lost 9 bases, and 17 bases stayed unmatched. This CDR3 has 18 amino acids. Germline V lookup: CDR1 KGHSH, CDR2 LQKENI. CDR3 amino acids: CASSPLPPLAGVLSEQFF. The CDR3 DNA is TGTGCCAGCTCACCTTTACCCCCCCTAGCGGGAGTTCTTAGTGAGCAGTTCTTC.

The CDR3 spells CASSRRTVNEKLFF. CDR3 in DNA: TGTGCCAGTTCGCGGCGGACAGTTAATGAAAAACTGTTTTTT. This chain joins TRBV19 and TRBJ1-4; D possibly corresponds to TRBD1 (6 bases). V was shortened by 8 bases and J by 4 bases, with 14 bases between the two germline ends. Germline V CDR1 and CDR2: LNHDA, SQIVND (reference sequence). The CDR3 length is 14 residues.

V is TRBV14 and J is TRBJ2-2; 9 bases match TRBD2. V gave up 0 bases and J gave up 8 bases; unmatched junction bases: 7. The CDR3 runs to 16 residues. The germline V gene encodes CDR1 SGHDN and CDR2 FVKESK. CDR3 region: CASSQDLAGAFGELFF. CDR3 nucleotide sequence: TGTGCCAGCAGCCAAGATTTAGCGGGAGCGTTTGGGGAGCTGTTTTTT.

J is TRBJ2-2 and V is TRBV4-3, with 7 bases identical to TRBD2. V shed 0 bases, J shed 6 bases, and the junction held 7 bases outside the gene matches. This CDR3 comprises 16 residues. Germline lookup yields CDR1 LGHNA and CDR2 YSLEER. In DNA form, the CDR3 reads TGCGCCAGCAGCCAAGAGGGGAGGGGATGGTCCGGGGAGCTGTTTTTT. This sequence encodes CASSQEGRGWSGELFF.

The chain combines TRBV30 with TRBJ1-3; D uncertain. Per the germline V gene, CDR1 is GTSNPN and CDR2 is SVGIG (reference sequence). V was trimmed by 3 bases and J by 2 bases, leaving 14 bases between them. The CDR3 length is 15 residues. This chain's CDR3 is CAWRATTKAGNTIYF. As DNA, the CDR3 is TGTGCCTGGAGGGCTACGACTAAGGCTGGAAACACCATATATTTT.

This clone was seen just once. The chain links TRBV7-2 to TRBJ1-1; no clear D gene. CDR1 is SGHTA and CDR2 is FQGNSA in the germline V gene. V was cut by 8 bases and J by 11 bases, with 18 bases left in between. This CDR3 is built from 12 residues. The CDR3 is CASWEGLTSAFF. CDR3 DNA: TGTGCCAGCTGGGAGGGTCTCACTAGTGCTTTCTTT.

This clone was recorded once. This chain connects TRBV28 to TRBJ1-3; 8 bases are shared with TRBD1. V shed 6 bases and J 0 bases; nucleotides not matched to a gene: 10. This CDR3 region has 17 residues. CDR1 and CDR2 (germline): MDHEN, SYDVKM. The CDR3 sequence: CASRLRTGPISGNTIYF. For the CDR3, the DNA is TGTGCCAGCAGACTTCGGACAGGGCCGATCTCTGGAAACACCATATATTTT.

This clone appeared a single time. The V call is TRBV5-5, the J call TRBJ1-1; TRBD1 aligns across 8 bases. The V and J ends lost 5 bases and 4 bases, in that order; junction bases with no gene match: 7. The CDR3 spans 14 residues. The germline CDR1 and CDR2 sequences are SGHKS and YYEKEE (reference sequence). CDR3 residues: CASRLRGQSTEAFF. CDR3 DNA sequence: TGTGCCAGCAGACTCAGGGGGCAGAGCACTGAAGCTTTCTTT.

This clone was picked up one time. V and J are TRBV27 and TRBJ2-7, with a tentative D call TRBD2 (6 bases). Trimming took off 6 bases at V and 0 bases at J, with 12 bases between the two ends. CDR3 length equals 14 residues. Germline CDR1 MNHEY, CDR2 SMNVEV (reference sequence). CDR3 sequence: CASSIGGNSYEQYF. CDR3 nucleotide sequence: TGTGCCAGCAGCATCGGCGGGAACTCCTACGAGCAGTACTTC.

The chain joins TRBV28 to TRBJ2-1, with 13 bases lining up with TRBD2. V trimming: 2 bases; J trimming: 9 bases; junction bases outside the gene matches: 7. In germline, CDR1 is MDHEN, CDR2 SYDVKM. This CDR3 is 16 amino acids long. The CDR3 sequence is CASSLGTSGKWSEQFF. Here the CDR3 DNA reads TGTGCCAGCAGTTTAGGGACTAGCGGGAAGTGGAGTGAGCAGTTCTTC.

The gene calls are TRBV5-8 and TRBJ2-3; 9 bases are shared with TRBD2. The V and J ends lost 1 base and 5 bases, in that order; junction bases with no gene match: 8. The CDR3 totals 16 residues. Germline V CDR1 and CDR2: SGHTS, YDEGEE. The CDR3 sequence is CASSLLILAGRDTQYF. Here the CDR3 DNA reads TGTGCCAGCAGCTTGCTGATCCTAGCGGGAAGAGATACGCAGTATTTT. The whole variable domain, filled in from reference TRBV5-8 and TRBJ2-3, reads EAGVTQSPTHLIKTRGQQATLRCSPISGHTSVYWYQQALGLGLQFLLWYDEGEERNRGNFPPRFSGRQFPNYSSELNVNALELEDSALYLCASSLLILAGRDTQYFGPGTRLTVL.

This sequence joins TRBV5-6 and TRBJ1-5, with D maybe TRBD1 (5 bases). CDR3 length equals 15 residues. Germline-derived CDR1 and CDR2 are SGHDT and YYEEEE. Trimming stripped 4 bases from V and 0 bases from J, with 11 bases between. The CDR3 nucleotides are TGTGCCAGCAGCCCAGGGCGTTATAGCAATCAGCCCCAGCATTTT. Translating gives CASSPGRYSNQPQHF.

The J gene is TRBJ1-1, the V gene TRBV29-1; D is ambiguous. The ends were cut back, 4 bases at V and 1 base at J, with 7 bases in the middle. The CDR3 spans 12 residues. Per the germline V gene, CDR1 is SQVTM and CDR2 is ANQGSEA. The DNA of the CDR3 is TGCAGCGTTGTGCAGTCGAACACTGAAGCTTTCTTT. Its protein is CSVVQSNTEAFF. The entire variable domain, with the rest obtained from reference TRBV29-1 and TRBJ1-1, is as follows: SAVISQKPSRDICQRGTSLTIQCQVDSQVTMMFWYRQQPGQSLTLIATANQGSEATYESGFVIDKFPISRPNLTFSTLTVSNMSPEDSSIYLCSVVQSNTEAFFGQGTRLTVV.